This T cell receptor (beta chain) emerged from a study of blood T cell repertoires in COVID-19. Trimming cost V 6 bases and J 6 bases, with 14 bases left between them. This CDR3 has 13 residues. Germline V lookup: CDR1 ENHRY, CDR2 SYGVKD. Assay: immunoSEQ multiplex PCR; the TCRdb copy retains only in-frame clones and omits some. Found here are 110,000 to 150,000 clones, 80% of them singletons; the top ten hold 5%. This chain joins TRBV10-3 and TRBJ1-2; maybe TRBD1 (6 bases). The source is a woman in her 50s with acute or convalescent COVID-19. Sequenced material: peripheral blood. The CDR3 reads CAIRETGLDGYTF. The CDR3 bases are TGTGCCATCAGAGAGACAGGATTGGATGGCTACACCTTC.